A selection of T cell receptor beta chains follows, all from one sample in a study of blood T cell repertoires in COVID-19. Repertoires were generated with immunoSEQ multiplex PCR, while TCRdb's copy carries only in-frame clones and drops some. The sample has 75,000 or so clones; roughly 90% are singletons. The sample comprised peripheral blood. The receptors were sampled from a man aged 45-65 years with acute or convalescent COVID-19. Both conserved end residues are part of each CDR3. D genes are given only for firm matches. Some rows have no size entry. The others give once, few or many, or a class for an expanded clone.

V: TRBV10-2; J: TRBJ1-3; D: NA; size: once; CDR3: CASSEQVFGNTIYF; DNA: TGCGCCAGCAGTGAACAGGTTTTTGGAAACACCATATATTTT
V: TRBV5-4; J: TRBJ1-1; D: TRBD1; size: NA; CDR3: CASSWDRGRNTEAFF; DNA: TGTGCCAGCAGCTGGGACAGGGGAAGGAACACTGAAGCTTTCTTT
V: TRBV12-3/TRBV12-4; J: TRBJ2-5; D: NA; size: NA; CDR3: CASSNSNQETQYF; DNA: TGTGCCAGCAGTAACAGCAACCAAGAGACCCAGTACTTC
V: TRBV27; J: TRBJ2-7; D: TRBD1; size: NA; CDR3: CASSLKRTGIEQYF; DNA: TGTGCCAGCAGTTTAAAAAGGACAGGGATCGAGCAGTACTTC
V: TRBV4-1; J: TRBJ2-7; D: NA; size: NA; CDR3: CASSKALGGSYEQYF; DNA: TGCGCCAGCAGCAAGGCGTTGGGGGGCTCCTACGAGCAGTACTTC
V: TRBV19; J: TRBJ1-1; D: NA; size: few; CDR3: CASSITRMGTEAFF; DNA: TGTGCCAGTAGTATTACCAGGATGGGCACTGAAGCTTTCTTT
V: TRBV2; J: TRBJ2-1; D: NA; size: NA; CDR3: CASSEAVTGNDEQFF; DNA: TGTGCCAGCAGTGAAGCGGTTACAGGGAACGATGAGCAGTTCTTC
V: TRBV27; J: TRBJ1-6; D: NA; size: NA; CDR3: CASSFEGNSPLHF; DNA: TGTGCCAGCAGTTTTGAGGGAAATTCACCCCTCCACTTT
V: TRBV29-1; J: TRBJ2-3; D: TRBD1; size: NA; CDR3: CSYSGQEDTQYF; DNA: TGCAGCTATTCCGGACAGGAAGATACGCAGTATTTT
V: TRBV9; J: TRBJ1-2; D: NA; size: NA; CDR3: CASSREGGRGYTF; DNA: TGTGCCAGCAGCAGGGAGGGGGGCCGTGGCTACACCTTC
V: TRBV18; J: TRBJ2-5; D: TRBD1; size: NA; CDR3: CASSPGQGFRETQYF; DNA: TGTGCCAGCTCACCTGGACAGGGGTTCCGAGAGACCCAGTACTTC
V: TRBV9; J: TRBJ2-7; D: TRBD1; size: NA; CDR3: CASSPRTGTYEQYF; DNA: TGTGCCAGCAGCCCCCGGACAGGAACCTACGAGCAGTACTTC
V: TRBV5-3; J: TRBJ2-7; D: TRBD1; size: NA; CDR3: CARPTRGRVNEQYF; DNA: TGTGCCAGACCGACCAGGGGGCGGGTAAACGAGCAGTACTTC
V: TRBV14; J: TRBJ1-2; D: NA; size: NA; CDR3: CASSGSILGDKNYGYTF; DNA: TGTGCCAGCAGCGGAAGTATCCTCGGGGATAAGAACTATGGCTACACCTTC
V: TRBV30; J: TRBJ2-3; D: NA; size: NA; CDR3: CAWSKSDLTDTQYF; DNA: TGTGCCTGGAGCAAGAGCGACCTCACAGATACGCAGTATTTT
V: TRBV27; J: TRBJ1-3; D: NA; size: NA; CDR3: CASMQRQGGNTIYF; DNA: TGTGCCAGCATGCAGAGGCAGGGTGGAAACACCATATATTTT
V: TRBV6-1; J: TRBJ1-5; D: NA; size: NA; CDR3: CASSEGVRGTRNQPQHF; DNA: TGTGCCAGCAGTGAGGGGGTACGCGGGACCCGCAATCAGCCCCAGCATTTT
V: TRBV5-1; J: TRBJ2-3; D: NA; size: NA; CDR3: CASSMTDHTDTQYF; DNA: TGCGCCAGCAGCATGACAGATCACACAGATACGCAGTATTTT
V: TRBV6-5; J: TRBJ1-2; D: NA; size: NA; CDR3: CATRREVNYGYTF; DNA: TGTGCCACCAGACGTGAGGTTAACTATGGCTACACCTTC
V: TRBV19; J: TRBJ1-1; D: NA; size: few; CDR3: CASSFIMNTEAFF; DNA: TGTGCCAGTAGTTTTATAATGAACACTGAAGCTTTCTTT
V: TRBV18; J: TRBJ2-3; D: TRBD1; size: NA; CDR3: CASSPPATGLTDTQYF; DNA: TGTGCCAGCTCACCACCGGCGACAGGGCTCACAGATACGCAGTATTTT
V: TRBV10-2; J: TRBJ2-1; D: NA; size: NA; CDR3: CASSEIGGNEQFF; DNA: TGCGCCAGCAGTGAGATCGGGGGTAATGAGCAGTTCTTC
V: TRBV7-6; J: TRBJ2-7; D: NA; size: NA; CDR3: CASSLEGSSYEQYF; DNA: TGTGCCAGCAGCTTAGAAGGGAGCTCCTACGAGCAGTACTTC
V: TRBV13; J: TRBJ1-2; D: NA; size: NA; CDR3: CASSLGPRGGYTF; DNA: TGTGCCAGCAGCTTAGGTCCAAGAGGTGGCTACACCTTC
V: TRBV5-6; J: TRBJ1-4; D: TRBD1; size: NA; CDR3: CASRLSWTGSEKLFF; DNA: TGTGCCAGCAGGCTCTCTTGGACAGGTAGTGAAAAACTGTTTTTT
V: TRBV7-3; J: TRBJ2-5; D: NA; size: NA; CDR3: CASSSGTGQETQYF; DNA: TGTGCCAGCAGCTCCGGGACTGGCCAAGAGACCCAGTACTTC
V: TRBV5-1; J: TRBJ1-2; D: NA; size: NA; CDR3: CASSLASATYGYTF; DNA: TGCGCCAGCAGCTTGGCGTCAGCGACTTATGGCTACACCTTC
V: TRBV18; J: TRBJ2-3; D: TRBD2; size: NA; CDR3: CASSPQGGSLTDTQYF; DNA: TGTGCCAGCTCACCACAGGGAGGGTCACTCACAGATACGCAGTATTTT
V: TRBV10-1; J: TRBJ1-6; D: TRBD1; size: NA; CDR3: CASSDGTGASPLHF; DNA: TGCGCCAGCAGTGATGGTACAGGGGCTTCACCCCTCCACTTT
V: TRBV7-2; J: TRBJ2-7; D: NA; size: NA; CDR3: CASSSEGGRGNYEQYF; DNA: TGTGCCAGCAGCTCGGAGGGGGGGCGGGGAAACTACGAGCAGTACTTC
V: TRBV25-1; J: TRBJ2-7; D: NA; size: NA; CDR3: CASSEPPGYEQYF; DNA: TGTGCCAGCAGTGAACCTCCGGGTTACGAGCAGTACTTC
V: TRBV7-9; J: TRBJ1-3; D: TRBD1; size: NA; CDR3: CASSIGQGRENTIYF; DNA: TGTGCCAGCAGCATCGGACAGGGAAGAGAAAACACCATATATTTT
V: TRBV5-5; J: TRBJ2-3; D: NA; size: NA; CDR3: CASSYRLTDTQYF; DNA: TGTGCCAGCAGCTACAGGCTCACAGATACGCAGTATTTT
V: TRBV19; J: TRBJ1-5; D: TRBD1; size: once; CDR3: CASTGTGGVNQPQHF; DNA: TGTGCCAGTACCGGGACAGGGGGCGTCAATCAGCCCCAGCATTTT
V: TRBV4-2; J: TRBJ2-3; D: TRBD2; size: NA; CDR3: CASSQVQLAGEDTQYF; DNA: TGTGCCAGCAGCCAAGTTCAACTAGCGGGGGAGGATACGCAGTATTTT
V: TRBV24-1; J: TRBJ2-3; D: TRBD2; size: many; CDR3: CATSDSGTSGTQYF; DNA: TGTGCCACCAGTGATTCCGGGACTAGCGGGACGCAGTATTTT
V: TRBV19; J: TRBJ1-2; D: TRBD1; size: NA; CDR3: CASSQTGGYGYTF; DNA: TGTGCCAGTAGTCAAACAGGGGGCTATGGCTACACCTTC
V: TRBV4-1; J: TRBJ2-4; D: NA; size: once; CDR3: CASSQVGSQNIQYF; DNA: TGCGCCAGCAGCCAAGTTGGCAGTCAAAACATTCAGTACTTC
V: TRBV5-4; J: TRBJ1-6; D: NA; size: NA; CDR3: CASSSRDPNSPLHF; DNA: TGTGCCAGCAGCTCCCGGGATCCTAATTCACCCCTCCACTTT
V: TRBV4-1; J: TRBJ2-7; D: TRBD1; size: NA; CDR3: CASSQEGQATYEQYF; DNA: TGCGCCAGCAGCCAGGAGGGACAGGCAACCTACGAGCAGTACTTC
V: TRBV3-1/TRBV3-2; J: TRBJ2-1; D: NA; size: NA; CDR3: CASSQDPSSYNEQFF; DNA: TGTGCCAGCAGCCAAGATCCTAGCTCCTACAATGAGCAGTTCTTC
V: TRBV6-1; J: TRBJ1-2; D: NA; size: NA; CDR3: CASSEGLYGYTF; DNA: TGTGCCAGCAGTGAAGGTCTCTATGGCTACACCTTC
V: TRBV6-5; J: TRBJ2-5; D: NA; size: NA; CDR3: CASSLQGGLQETQYF; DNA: TGTGCCAGCAGTTTACAGGGAGGGCTACAAGAGACCCAGTACTTC
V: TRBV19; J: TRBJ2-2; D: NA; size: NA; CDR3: CASRRTEGLTGELFF; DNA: TGTGCCAGTAGACGGACAGAGGGCTTGACCGGGGAGCTGTTTTTT
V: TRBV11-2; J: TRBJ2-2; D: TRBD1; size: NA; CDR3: CASSLGQGPYTGELFF; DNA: TGTGCCAGCAGCTTAGGACAGGGACCATACACCGGGGAGCTGTTTTTT
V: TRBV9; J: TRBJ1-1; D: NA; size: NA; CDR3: CASSATGSRTEAFF; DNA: TGTGCCAGCAGCGCTACAGGGTCGCGGACTGAAGCTTTCTTT